The rows below give T cell receptor beta chains drawn from one sample of a study of CD4 T cells in relation to SARS-CoV-2 and coronaviruses. Clones were read by immunoSEQ multiplex PCR, and TCRdb kept only the in-frame ones, dropping some. The sample lists 35,000 to 40,000 clones; over 75% were seen once. Source material: memory CD4+ T cells from PBMCs. The receptor set was obtained from an adult with COVID-19. CDR3s include the opening cysteine and the closing phenylalanine or tryptophan. Each record gives: J gene, V gene, CDR3 length, D gene, clone size, CDR3 protein, CDR3 DNA. A D gene is named only where the DNA matches it firmly. Size is omitted from some rows. Given values are once, few, many or a class for expanded clones.

J: TRBJ2-1
V: TRBV6-1
length: 11
D: -
size: few
CDR3: CASSEQAEQFF
DNA: TGTGCCAGCAGTGAACAGGCTGAGCAGTTCTTC

J: TRBJ1-5
V: TRBV6-5
length: 15
D: -
size: -
CDR3: CASSSRDGYNQPQHF
DNA: TGTGCCAGCAGTTCCCGGGACGGGTACAATCAGCCCCAGCATTTT

J: TRBJ2-1
V: TRBV28
length: 18
D: TRBD2
size: -
CDR3: CASTVLGLAESSYNEQFF
DNA: TGTGCCAGCACCGTTTTGGGACTAGCGGAGAGCTCCTACAATGAGCAGTTCTTC

J: TRBJ2-2
V: TRBV5-1
length: 18
D: -
size: -
CDR3: CASTSPQPGGIWTGELFF
DNA: TGCGCCAGCACCTCCCCGCAGCCTGGCGGCATATGGACCGGGGAGCTGTTTTTT

J: TRBJ2-5
V: TRBV12-2
length: 17
D: -
size: -
CDR3: CASRLARELAGQETQYF
DNA: TGTGCAAGTCGCTTAGCGCGGGAACTAGCGGGACAAGAGACCCAGTACTTC

J: TRBJ2-1
V: TRBV6-4
length: 13
D: -
size: -
CDR3: CASSASESNEQFF
DNA: TGTGCCAGCAGTGCTAGCGAGAGCAATGAGCAGTTCTTC

J: TRBJ1-1
V: TRBV19
length: 13
D: -
size: -
CDR3: CASSASGNTEAFF
DNA: TGTGCCAGTAGTGCGTCAGGGAACACTGAAGCTTTCTTT

J: TRBJ2-3
V: TRBV27
length: 16
D: TRBD2
size: -
CDR3: CASSLQSGTTADTQYF
DNA: TGTGCCAGCAGTTTACAATCCGGGACTACCGCCGATACGCAGTATTTT

J: TRBJ2-5
V: TRBV28
length: 16
D: -
size: -
CDR3: CASSFSAGGRLETQYF
DNA: TGTGCCAGCAGTTTTTCGGCAGGGGGGAGACTGGAGACCCAGTACTTC

J: TRBJ2-7
V: TRBV6-1
length: 16
D: -
size: -
CDR3: CASSETSPGRSYEQYF
DNA: TGTGCCAGCAGTGAGACGTCCCCAGGGCGATCCTACGAGCAGTACTTC

J: TRBJ2-1
V: TRBV6-6
length: 16
D: -
size: -
CDR3: CASSYSTGTPYNEQFF
DNA: TGTGCCAGCAGTTACTCGACGGGGACCCCCTACAATGAGCAGTTCTTC

J: TRBJ2-2
V: TRBV11-3
length: 16
D: -
size: -
CDR3: CASSSGTSTFTGELFF
DNA: TGTGCCAGCAGTTCCGGGACCAGTACTTTCACCGGGGAGCTGTTTTTT

J: TRBJ2-1
V: TRBV7-3
length: 14
D: -
size: once
CDR3: CASSLGLAEGEQFF
DNA: TGTGCCAGCAGCTTAGGATTAGCCGAGGGGGAGCAGTTCTTC

J: TRBJ2-5
V: TRBV5-1
length: 11
D: -
size: -
CDR3: CASSSTGTQYF
DNA: TGCGCCAGCAGCTCGACGGGAACCCAGTACTTC

J: TRBJ2-7
V: TRBV5-1
length: 16
D: -
size: -
CDR3: CASSPYQGVGSDEQYF
DNA: TGCGCCAGCAGCCCGTATCAAGGGGTGGGGTCTGACGAGCAGTACTTC

J: TRBJ2-5
V: TRBV9
length: 15
D: TRBD2
size: -
CDR3: CASSVSGRAQETQYF
DNA: TGTGCCAGCAGCGTTAGCGGGAGGGCCCAAGAGACCCAGTACTTC

J: TRBJ2-2
V: TRBV21-1
length: 19
D: -
size: -
CDR3: CASSKEESTNQLHTGELFF
DNA: TGTGCCAGCAGCAAAGAGGAATCGACTAATCAGTTACACACCGGGGAGCTGTTTTTT

J: TRBJ2-3
V: TRBV27
length: 14
D: -
size: -
CDR3: CASSSAVITDTQYF
DNA: TGTGCCAGCAGTTCCGCGGTAATCACAGATACGCAGTATTTT

J: TRBJ2-3
V: TRBV4-2
length: 16
D: TRBD2
size: -
CDR3: CASSQGASGREDTQYF
DNA: TGTGCCAGCAGCCAAGGGGCTAGCGGGCGAGAGGATACGCAGTATTTT

J: TRBJ2-7
V: TRBV23-1
length: 17
D: -
size: few
CDR3: CASSQAIGGLDFYEQYF
DNA: TGCGCCAGCAGTCAAGCCATAGGCGGACTCGACTTCTACGAGCAGTACTTC

J: TRBJ2-1
V: TRBV5-1
length: 15
D: TRBD2
size: -
CDR3: CASSKGLAGGYEQFF
DNA: TGCGCCAGCAGCAAGGGACTAGCGGGAGGGTATGAGCAGTTCTTC

J: TRBJ1-6
V: TRBV5-1
length: 14
D: -
size: -
CDR3: CASSLESPNSPLHF
DNA: TGCGCCAGCAGCTTAGAAAGCCCCAATTCACCCCTCCACTTT

J: TRBJ2-5
V: TRBV10-3
length: 11
D: -
size: -
CDR3: CAIGREETQYF
DNA: TGTGCCATCGGAAGGGAGGAGACCCAGTACTTC

J: TRBJ2-7
V: TRBV7-3
length: 15
D: TRBD2
size: -
CDR3: CASSRLAGDHYEQYF
DNA: TGTGCCAGCAGCCGACTAGCGGGAGACCACTACGAGCAGTACTTC

J: TRBJ1-2
V: TRBV19
length: 13
D: TRBD1
size: -
CDR3: CASSERDRARYTF
DNA: TGTGCCAGTAGTGAGAGGGACAGGGCACGCTACACCTTC

J: TRBJ2-1
V: TRBV28
length: 17
D: -
size: -
CDR3: CASSLGTRTRTENEQFF
DNA: TGTGCCAGCAGTCTTGGTACCAGGACTAGGACAGAGAATGAGCAGTTCTTC

J: TRBJ2-5
V: TRBV27
length: 12
D: -
size: -
CDR3: CASSPGLETQYF
DNA: TGTGCCAGCAGTCCAGGTCTAGAGACCCAGTACTTC

J: TRBJ1-2
V: TRBV4-1
length: 15
D: -
size: -
CDR3: CASSQQDSFNYGYTF
DNA: TGCGCCAGCAGCCAACAGGACAGCTTTAACTATGGCTACACCTTC

J: TRBJ2-7
V: TRBV9
length: 15
D: -
size: once
CDR3: CASSVGGRSSYEQYF
DNA: TGTGCCAGCAGCGTTGGAGGTAGGAGCTCCTACGAGCAGTACTTC

J: TRBJ2-6
V: TRBV10-3
length: 15
D: -
size: -
CDR3: CAIRDSVSGANVLTF
DNA: TGTGCCATCAGGGACAGCGTCTCTGGGGCCAACGTCCTGACTTTC

J: TRBJ1-1
V: TRBV19
length: 14
D: -
size: -
CDR3: CASSVTGPGTEAFF
DNA: TGTGCCTCCTCGGTAACGGGGCCGGGGACTGAAGCTTTCTTT

J: TRBJ1-4
V: TRBV19
length: 15
D: TRBD1
size: -
CDR3: CASILADRGVEKLFF
DNA: TGTGCCAGTATACTCGCCGACAGGGGTGTTGAAAAACTGTTTTTT

J: TRBJ2-1
V: TRBV4-2
length: 17
D: -
size: -
CDR3: CASSQSIGSVSYNEQFF
DNA: TGTGCCAGCAGCCAATCGATCGGGAGCGTGTCCTACAATGAGCAGTTCTTC

J: TRBJ2-7
V: TRBV30
length: 17
D: TRBD2
size: -
CDR3: CAWRSTSGRPSSYEQYF
DNA: TGTGCCTGGAGGAGCACTAGCGGGAGGCCCAGCTCCTACGAGCAGTACTTC

J: TRBJ1-6
V: TRBV18
length: 13
D: -
size: -
CDR3: CASSQGSHSPLHF
DNA: TGTGCCAGCTCCCAGGGTTCTCATTCACCCCTCCACTTT

J: TRBJ2-1
V: TRBV7-3
length: 16
D: -
size: -
CDR3: CASSTTPFTTYNEQFF
DNA: TGTGCCAGCAGCACAACCCCTTTTACAACCTACAATGAGCAGTTCTTC

J: TRBJ2-1
V: TRBV18
length: 14
D: -
size: -
CDR3: CASSPASEYNEQFF
DNA: TGTGCCAGCTCACCGGCGTCCGAGTACAATGAGCAGTTCTTC

J: TRBJ2-7
V: TRBV6-5
length: 13
D: -
size: -
CDR3: CASTLNGGFQQYF
DNA: TGTGCCAGCACCCTAAATGGCGGTTTCCAGCAGTACTTC

J: TRBJ2-5
V: TRBV5-1
length: 15
D: -
size: -
CDR3: CASSLEGSLPETQYF
DNA: TGCGCCAGCAGCTTGGAGGGGAGTCTCCCAGAGACCCAGTACTTC

J: TRBJ1-3
V: TRBV9
length: 16
D: TRBD1
size: once
CDR3: CASSGRQGLSGNTIYF
DNA: TGTGCCAGCAGCGGTAGACAGGGACTCTCCGGAAACACCATATATTTT

J: TRBJ1-5
V: TRBV7-8
length: 16
D: -
size: -
CDR3: CASSSTRDKSNQPQHF
DNA: TGTGCCAGCAGCTCCACCAGGGACAAAAGCAATCAGCCCCAGCATTTT

J: TRBJ2-1
V: TRBV3-1/TRBV3-2
length: 16
D: TRBD2
size: -
CDR3: CASSQTGGYPYNEQFF
DNA: TGTGCCAGCAGCCAAACGGGAGGCTACCCCTACAATGAGCAGTTCTTC

J: TRBJ2-5
V: TRBV11-2
length: 19
D: -
size: -
CDR3: CASSTSRQPPPAKRASQYF
DNA: TGTGCCAGCAGCACCTCCCGACAGCCTCCGCCGGCTAAGAGAGCGTCCCAGTACTTC

J: TRBJ2-7
V: TRBV11-2
length: 16
D: TRBD2
size: -
CDR3: CASSLDLAGVTYEQYF
DNA: TGTGCCAGCAGCTTAGATCTAGCGGGAGTCACCTACGAGCAGTACTTC

J: TRBJ1-5
V: TRBV15
length: 12
D: -
size: -
CDR3: CATSGGWQPQHF
DNA: TGTGCCACCAGCGGAGGTTGGCAGCCCCAGCATTTT

J: TRBJ2-3
V: TRBV12-2
length: 12
D: -
size: -
CDR3: CASRPHPDTQYF
DNA: TGTGCAAGTCGCCCACACCCAGATACGCAGTATTTT

J: TRBJ1-5
V: TRBV27
length: 14
D: TRBD1
size: -
CDR3: CASNPTGGNQPQHF
DNA: TGTGCCAGCAACCCAACAGGGGGCAATCAGCCCCAGCATTTT

J: TRBJ2-5
V: TRBV6-5
length: 15
D: -
size: -
CDR3: CASSRWTLYQETQYF
DNA: TGTGCCAGCAGCCGATGGACACTTTACCAAGAGACCCAGTACTTC

J: TRBJ1-2
V: TRBV24-1
length: 15
D: TRBD1
size: -
CDR3: CATSDTTGTGYGYTF
DNA: TGTGCCACCAGTGATACGACAGGGACTGGGTATGGCTACACCTTC

J: TRBJ2-7
V: TRBV7-9
length: 14
D: TRBD2
size: -
CDR3: CASSPSGSSYEQYF
DNA: TGTGCCAGCAGCCCTAGCGGGAGCTCCTACGAGCAGTACTTC

J: TRBJ2-5
V: TRBV12-3/TRBV12-4
length: 13
D: -
size: -
CDR3: CASSTPLEETQYF
DNA: TGTGCCAGCAGCACCCCGCTAGAAGAGACCCAGTACTTC

J: TRBJ1-5
V: TRBV30
length: 16
D: -
size: -
CDR3: CAWSNRGAGAGQPQHF
DNA: TGTGCCTGGTCCAATAGGGGGGCGGGGGCGGGACAGCCCCAGCATTTT

J: TRBJ1-2
V: TRBV6-6
length: 14
D: TRBD1
size: -
CDR3: CASSYPTGEKGYTF
DNA: TGTGCCAGCAGTTACCCGACAGGGGAGAAAGGCTACACCTTC

J: TRBJ1-1
V: TRBV12-3/TRBV12-4
length: 13
D: -
size: -
CDR3: CASGVGRGTEAFF
DNA: TGTGCCAGCGGCGTGGGACGGGGCACTGAAGCTTTCTTT

J: TRBJ1-6
V: TRBV10-3
length: 15
D: TRBD1
size: -
CDR3: CAISETDRENSPLHF
DNA: TGTGCCATCAGTGAGACAGACAGGGAAAATTCACCCCTCCACTTT

J: TRBJ1-6
V: TRBV6-5
length: 14
D: -
size: -
CDR3: CASILGDVNSPLHF
DNA: TGTGCCAGCATTCTTGGGGACGTCAATTCACCCCTCCACTTT

J: TRBJ1-1
V: TRBV27
length: 13
D: -
size: -
CDR3: CASSPIEDTEAFF
DNA: TGTGCCAGCAGCCCCATCGAGGACACTGAAGCTTTCTTT

J: TRBJ2-7
V: TRBV30
length: 14
D: TRBD2
size: -
CDR3: CAWSAGGIGYEQYF
DNA: TGTGCCTGGAGTGCCGGGGGGATTGGCTACGAGCAGTACTTC

J: TRBJ2-3
V: TRBV12-3/TRBV12-4
length: 12
D: -
size: -
CDR3: CASSGSFDTQYF
DNA: TGTGCCAGCAGCGGGAGTTTCGATACGCAGTATTTT